This T cell receptor (beta chain) was profiled in a study of tumor-infiltrating lymphocytes in primary liver carcinoma. In the study overall: Stage T1-T3 N0M0 and a size of about 4.2 to 10 cm characterized the tumors. Productive TCRbeta reads per sample were roughly 3.65 to 8 million, not differing by tissue.

Constant-region priming of roughly 0.45 ug total RNA yielded TCR beta cDNA. ARM-PCR was slightly modified, and three nested multiplex PCR rounds with it gave rise to the TCR beta libraries. Running around 9 cycles apiece, the first two PCR rounds relied on TRBV1-TRBV30 forward primers together with a C-beta reverse primer. Via MiXCR, TCRdb re-called the multiplex PCR reads, giving one row per CDR3 protein. Of tens of thousands of distinct CDR3 sequences in the sample, 77% are singletons; the top ten hold 32%. Points on this clonotype: Its antigen is not identified. The junction shows a germline mismatch at one end, possibly a read error.

General observations from the study: All five tumor regions shared only about 7.5-24% of top clones.

The approximately 17-34 mg bulk tissue piece was not sorted before simultaneous RNA and DNA extraction. CDR3 length: 18 residues. Germline V CDR1 and CDR2: LGHNA, YSLEER. Sequenced: liver tumor tissue from sampling region 5. Subset in this sample: tumor region T5, tumor centre. J is TRBJ2-7 and V is TRBV4-3, with 7 bases lining up with TRBD2. This receptor was obtained from a woman aged 25 to 45 with primary liver carcinoma and hepatitis B virus infection. The CDR3 DNA reads as TGCGCCAGCTGCCAAGCTGTGACGGGGGGTCACATTAGCTGCGGGCAGTACTTC. This translates into CASCQAVTGGHISCGQYF.